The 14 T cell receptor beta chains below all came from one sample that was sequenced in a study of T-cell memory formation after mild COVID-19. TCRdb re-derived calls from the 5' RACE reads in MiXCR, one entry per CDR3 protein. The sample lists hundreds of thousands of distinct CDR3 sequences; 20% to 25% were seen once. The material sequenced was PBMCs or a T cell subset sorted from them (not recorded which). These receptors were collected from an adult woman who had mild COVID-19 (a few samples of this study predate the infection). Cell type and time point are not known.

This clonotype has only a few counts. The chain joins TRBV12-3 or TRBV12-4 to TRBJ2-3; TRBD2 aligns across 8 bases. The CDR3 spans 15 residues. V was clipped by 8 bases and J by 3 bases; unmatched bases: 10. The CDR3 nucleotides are TGTGCCAGCGCCTCCCCTGGCGGGGGGACAGATACGCAGTATTTT. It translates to CASASPGGGTDTQYF.

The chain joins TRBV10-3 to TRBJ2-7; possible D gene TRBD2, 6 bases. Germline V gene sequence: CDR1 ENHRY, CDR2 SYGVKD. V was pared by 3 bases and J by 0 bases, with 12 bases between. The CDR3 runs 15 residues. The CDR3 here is CAISDLGGISYEQYF. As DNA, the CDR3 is TGTGCCATCAGTGACCTCGGAGGGATCTCCTACGAGCAGTACTTC.

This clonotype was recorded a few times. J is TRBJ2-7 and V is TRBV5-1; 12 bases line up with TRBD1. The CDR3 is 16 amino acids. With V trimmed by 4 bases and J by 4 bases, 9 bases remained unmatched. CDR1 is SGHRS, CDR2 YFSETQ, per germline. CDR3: CASSQPWDRGRYEQYF. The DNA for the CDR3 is TGCGCCAGCAGCCAACCCTGGGACAGGGGGCGGTACGAGCAGTACTTC.

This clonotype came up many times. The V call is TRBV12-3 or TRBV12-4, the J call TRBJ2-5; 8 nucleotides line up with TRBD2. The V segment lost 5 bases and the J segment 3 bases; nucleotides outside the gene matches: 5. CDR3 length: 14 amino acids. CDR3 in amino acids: CASSLGLAEETQYF. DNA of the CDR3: TGTGCCAGCAGTCTCGGACTAGCCGAAGAGACCCAGTACTTC.

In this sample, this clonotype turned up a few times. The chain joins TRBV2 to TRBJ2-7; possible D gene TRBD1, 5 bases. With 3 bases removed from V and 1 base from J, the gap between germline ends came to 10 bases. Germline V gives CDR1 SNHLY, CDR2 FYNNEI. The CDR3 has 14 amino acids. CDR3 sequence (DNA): TGTGCCAGCAGTGAGAGGCAGGGTTCCTACGAGCAGTACTTC. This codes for CASSERQGSYEQYF.

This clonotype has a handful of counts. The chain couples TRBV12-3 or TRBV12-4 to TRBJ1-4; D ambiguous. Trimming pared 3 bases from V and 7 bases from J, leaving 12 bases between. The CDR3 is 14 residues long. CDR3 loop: CASSLSIRREKLFF. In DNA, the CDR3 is TGTGCCAGCAGTTTGAGCATTCGGCGTGAAAAACTGTTTTTT.

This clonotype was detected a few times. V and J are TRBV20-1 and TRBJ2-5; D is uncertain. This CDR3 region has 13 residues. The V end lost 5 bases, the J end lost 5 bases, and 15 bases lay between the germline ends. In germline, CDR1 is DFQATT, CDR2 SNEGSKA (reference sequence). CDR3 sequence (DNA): TGCAGTGCTGGAGTGCCAGCGACTGAGACCCAGTACTTC. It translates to CSAGVPATETQYF.

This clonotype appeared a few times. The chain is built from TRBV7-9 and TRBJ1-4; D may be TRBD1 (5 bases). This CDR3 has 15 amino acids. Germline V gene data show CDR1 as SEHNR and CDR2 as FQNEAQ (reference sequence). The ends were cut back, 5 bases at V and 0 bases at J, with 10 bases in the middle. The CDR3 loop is CASSPGLSTNEKLFF. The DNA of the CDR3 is TGTGCCAGCAGCCCAGGGCTCTCAACTAATGAAAAACTGTTTTTT.

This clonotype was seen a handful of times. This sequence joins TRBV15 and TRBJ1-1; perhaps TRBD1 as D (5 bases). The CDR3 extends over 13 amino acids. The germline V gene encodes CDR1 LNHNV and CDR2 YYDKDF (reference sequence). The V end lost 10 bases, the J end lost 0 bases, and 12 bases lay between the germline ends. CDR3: CAISTDMNTEAFF. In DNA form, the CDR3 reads TGTGCCATTTCGACAGACATGAACACTGAAGCTTTCTTT.

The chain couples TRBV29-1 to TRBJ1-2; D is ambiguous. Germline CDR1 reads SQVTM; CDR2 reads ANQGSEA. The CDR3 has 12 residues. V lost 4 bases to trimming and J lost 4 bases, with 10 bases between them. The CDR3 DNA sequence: TGCAGCGTTGCCGAGCCTTCCTATGGCTACACCTTC. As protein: CSVAEPSYGYTF.

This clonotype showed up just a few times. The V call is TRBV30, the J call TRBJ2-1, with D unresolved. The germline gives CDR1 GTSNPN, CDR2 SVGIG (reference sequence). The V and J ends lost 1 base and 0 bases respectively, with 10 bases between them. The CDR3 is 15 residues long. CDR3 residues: CAWSDGPLSYNEQFF. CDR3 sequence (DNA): TGTGCCTGGAGTGACGGGCCCCTCTCCTACAATGAGCAGTTCTTC. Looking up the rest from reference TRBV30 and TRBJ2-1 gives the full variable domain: SQTIHQWPATLVQPVGSPLSLECTVEGTSNPNLYWYRQAAGRGLQLLFYSVGIGQISSEVPQNLSASRPQDRQFILSSKKLLLSDSGFYLCAWSDGPLSYNEQFFGPGTRLTVL.

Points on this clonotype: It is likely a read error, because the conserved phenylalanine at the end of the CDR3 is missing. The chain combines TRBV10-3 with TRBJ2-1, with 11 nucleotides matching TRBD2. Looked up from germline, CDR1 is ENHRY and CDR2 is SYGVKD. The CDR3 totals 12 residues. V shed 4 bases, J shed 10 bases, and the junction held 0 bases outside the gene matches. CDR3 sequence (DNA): TGTGCCATCAGTGGACTAGCGGGGGAGCAGTTCTTA. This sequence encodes CAISGLAGEQFL.

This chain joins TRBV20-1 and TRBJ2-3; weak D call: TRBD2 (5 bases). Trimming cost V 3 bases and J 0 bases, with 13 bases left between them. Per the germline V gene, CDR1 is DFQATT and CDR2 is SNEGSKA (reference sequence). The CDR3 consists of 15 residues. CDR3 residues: CSASPEGRSTDTQYF. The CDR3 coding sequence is TGCAGTGCTAGCCCTGAGGGCCGGAGCACAGATACGCAGTATTTT.

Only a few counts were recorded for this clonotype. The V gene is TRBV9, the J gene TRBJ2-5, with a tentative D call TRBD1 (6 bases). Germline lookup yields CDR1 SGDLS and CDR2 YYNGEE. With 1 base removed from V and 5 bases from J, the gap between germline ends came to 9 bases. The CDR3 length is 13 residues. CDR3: CASSVTGSETQYF. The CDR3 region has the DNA TGTGCCAGCAGCGTAACAGGGTCGGAGACCCAGTACTTC.